One T cell receptor beta chain is described in this entry. The data are from a study of cytomegalovirus exposure and HLA in healthy donors. V was clipped by 0 bases and J by 5 bases; unmatched bases: 4. The CDR3 extends over 17 amino acids. The germline V gene encodes CDR1 SGHVS and CDR2 FQNEAQ. 60 Vbeta and 13 Jbeta primers were used in PCR. This table comes from immunoSEQ multiplex PCR, and its TCRdb copy is limited to in-frame clones, with some not included. The sample consists of about 120,000 clones, roughly 70% of them appearing once. Sequenced input: PBMCs. This receptor was identified in a woman between 40 and 50 years old in good health and CMV-seropositive. J is TRBJ2-7 and V is TRBV7-8, with TRBD2 identical over 16 bases. The CDR3 sequence is CASSLAGTSGRANEQYF. The CDR3 coding sequence is TGTGCCAGCAGCTTAGCGGGGACTAGCGGGAGGGCCAACGAGCAGTACTTC. The full variable domain, rest sourced from reference TRBV7-8 and TRBJ2-7, is GAGVSQSPRYKVAKRGQDVALRCDPISGHVSLFWYQQALGQGPEFLTYFQNEAQLDKSGLPSDRFFAERPEGSVSTLKIQRTQQEDSAVYLCASSLAGTSGRANEQYFGPGTRLTVT.